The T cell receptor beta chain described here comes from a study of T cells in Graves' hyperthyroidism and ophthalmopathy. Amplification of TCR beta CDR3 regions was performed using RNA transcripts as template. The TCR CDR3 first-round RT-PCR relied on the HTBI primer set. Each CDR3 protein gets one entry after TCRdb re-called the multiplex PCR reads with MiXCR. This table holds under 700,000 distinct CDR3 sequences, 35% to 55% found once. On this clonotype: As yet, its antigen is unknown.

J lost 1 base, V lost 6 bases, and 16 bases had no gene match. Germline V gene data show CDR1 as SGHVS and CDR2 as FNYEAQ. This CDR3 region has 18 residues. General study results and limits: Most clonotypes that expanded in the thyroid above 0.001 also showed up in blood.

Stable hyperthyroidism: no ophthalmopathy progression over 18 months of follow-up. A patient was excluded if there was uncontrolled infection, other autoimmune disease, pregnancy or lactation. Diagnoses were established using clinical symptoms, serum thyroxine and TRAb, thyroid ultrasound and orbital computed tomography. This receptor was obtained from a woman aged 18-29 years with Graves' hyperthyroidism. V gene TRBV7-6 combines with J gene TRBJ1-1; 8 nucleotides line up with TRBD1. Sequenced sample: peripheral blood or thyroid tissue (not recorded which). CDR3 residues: CASSYSVRQGHRNTEAFF. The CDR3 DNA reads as TGTGCCAGCAGTTACTCGGTTCGACAGGGGCATAGGAACACTGAAGCTTTCTTT.